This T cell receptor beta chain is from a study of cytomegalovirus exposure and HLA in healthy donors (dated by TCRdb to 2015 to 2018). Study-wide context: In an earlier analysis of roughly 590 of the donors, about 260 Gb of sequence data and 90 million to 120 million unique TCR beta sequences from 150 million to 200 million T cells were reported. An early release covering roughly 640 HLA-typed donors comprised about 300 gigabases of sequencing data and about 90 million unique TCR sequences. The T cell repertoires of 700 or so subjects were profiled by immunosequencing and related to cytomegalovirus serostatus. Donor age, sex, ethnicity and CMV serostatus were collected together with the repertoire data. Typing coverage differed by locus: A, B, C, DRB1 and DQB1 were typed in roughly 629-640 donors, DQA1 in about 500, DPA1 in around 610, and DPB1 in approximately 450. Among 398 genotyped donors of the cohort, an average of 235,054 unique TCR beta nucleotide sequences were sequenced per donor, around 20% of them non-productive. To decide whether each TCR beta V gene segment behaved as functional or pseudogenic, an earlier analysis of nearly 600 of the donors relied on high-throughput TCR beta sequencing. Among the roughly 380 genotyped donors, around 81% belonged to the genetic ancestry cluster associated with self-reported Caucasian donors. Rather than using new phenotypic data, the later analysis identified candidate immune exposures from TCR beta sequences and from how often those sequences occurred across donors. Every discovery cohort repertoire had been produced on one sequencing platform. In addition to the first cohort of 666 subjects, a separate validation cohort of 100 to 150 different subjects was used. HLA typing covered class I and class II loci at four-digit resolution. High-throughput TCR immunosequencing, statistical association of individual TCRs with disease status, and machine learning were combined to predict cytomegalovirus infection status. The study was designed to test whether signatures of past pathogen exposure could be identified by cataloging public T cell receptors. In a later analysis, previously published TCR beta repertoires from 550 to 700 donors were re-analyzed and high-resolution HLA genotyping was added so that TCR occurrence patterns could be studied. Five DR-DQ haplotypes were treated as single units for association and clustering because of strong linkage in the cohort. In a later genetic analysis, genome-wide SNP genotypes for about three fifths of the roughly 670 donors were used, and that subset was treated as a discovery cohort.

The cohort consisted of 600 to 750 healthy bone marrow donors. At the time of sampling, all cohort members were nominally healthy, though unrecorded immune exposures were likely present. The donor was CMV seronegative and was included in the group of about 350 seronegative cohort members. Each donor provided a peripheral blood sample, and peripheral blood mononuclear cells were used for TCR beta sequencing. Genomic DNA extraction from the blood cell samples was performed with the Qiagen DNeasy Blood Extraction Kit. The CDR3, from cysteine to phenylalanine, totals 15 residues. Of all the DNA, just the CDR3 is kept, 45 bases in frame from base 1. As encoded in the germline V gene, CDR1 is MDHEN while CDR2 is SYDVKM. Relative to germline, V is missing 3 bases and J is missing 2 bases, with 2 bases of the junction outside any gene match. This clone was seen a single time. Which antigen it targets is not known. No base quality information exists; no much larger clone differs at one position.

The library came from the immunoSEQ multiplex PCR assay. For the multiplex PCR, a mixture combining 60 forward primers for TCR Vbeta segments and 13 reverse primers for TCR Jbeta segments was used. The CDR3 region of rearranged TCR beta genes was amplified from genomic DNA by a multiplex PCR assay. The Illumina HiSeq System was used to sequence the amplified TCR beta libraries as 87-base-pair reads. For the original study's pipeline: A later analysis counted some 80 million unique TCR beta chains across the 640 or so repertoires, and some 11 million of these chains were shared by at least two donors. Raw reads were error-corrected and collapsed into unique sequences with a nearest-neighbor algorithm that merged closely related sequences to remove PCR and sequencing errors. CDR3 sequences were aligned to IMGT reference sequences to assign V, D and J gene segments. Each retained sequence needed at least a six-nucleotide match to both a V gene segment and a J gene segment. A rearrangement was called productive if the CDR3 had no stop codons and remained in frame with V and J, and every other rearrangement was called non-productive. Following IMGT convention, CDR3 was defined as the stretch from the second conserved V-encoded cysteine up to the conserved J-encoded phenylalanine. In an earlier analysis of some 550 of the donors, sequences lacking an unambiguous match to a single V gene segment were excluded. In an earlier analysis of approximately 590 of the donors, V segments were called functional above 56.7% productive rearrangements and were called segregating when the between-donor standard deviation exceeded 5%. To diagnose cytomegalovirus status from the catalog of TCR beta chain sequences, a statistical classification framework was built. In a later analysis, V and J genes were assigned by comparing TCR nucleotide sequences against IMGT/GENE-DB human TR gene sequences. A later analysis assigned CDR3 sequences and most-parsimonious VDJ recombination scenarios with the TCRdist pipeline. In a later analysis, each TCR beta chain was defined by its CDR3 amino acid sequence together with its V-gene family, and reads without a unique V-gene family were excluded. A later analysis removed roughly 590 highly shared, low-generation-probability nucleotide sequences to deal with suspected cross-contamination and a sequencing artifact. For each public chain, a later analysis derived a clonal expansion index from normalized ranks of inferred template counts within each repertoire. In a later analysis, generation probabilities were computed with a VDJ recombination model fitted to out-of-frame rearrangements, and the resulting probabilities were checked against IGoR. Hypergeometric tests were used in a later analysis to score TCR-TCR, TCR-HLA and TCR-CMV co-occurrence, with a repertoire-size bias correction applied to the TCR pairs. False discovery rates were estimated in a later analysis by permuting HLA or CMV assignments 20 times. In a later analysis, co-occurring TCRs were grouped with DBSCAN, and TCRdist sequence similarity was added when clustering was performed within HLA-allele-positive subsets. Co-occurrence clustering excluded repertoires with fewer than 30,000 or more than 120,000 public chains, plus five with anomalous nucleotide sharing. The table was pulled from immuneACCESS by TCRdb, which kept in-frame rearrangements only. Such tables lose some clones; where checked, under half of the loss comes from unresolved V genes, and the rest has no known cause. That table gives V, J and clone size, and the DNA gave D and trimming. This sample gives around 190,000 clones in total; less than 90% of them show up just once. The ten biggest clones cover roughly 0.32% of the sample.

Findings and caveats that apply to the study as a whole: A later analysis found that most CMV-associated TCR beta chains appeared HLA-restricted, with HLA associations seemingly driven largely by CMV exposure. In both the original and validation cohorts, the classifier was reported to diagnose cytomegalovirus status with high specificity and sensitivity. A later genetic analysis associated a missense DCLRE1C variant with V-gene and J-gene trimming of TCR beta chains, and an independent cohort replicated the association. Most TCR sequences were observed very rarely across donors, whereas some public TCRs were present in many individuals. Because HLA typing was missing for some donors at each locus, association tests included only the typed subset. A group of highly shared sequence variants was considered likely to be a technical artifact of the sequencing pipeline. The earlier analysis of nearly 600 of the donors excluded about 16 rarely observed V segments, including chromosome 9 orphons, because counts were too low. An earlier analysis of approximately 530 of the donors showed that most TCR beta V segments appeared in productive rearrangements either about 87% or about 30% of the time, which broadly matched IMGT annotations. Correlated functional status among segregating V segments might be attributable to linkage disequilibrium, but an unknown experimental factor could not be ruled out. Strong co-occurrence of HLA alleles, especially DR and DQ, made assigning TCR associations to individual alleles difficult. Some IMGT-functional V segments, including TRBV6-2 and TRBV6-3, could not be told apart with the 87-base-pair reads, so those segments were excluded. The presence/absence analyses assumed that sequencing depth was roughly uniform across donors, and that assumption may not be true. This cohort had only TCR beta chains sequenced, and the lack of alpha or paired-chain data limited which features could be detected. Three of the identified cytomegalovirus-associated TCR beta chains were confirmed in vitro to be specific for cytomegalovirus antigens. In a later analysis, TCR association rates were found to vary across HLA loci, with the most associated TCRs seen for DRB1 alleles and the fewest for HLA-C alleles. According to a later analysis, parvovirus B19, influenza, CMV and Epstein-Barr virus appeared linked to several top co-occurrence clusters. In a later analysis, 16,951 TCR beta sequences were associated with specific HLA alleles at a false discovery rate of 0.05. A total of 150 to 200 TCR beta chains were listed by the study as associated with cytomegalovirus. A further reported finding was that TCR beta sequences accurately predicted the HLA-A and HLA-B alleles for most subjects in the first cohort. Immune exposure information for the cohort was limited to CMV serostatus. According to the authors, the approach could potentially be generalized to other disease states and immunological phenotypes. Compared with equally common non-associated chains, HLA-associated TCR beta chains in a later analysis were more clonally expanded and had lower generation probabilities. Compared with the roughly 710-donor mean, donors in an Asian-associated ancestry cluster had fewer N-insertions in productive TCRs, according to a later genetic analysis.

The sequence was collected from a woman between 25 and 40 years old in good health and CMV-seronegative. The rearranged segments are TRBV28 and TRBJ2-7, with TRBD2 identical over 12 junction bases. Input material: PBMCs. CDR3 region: CASSFTSGGTYEQYF. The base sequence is TGTGCCAGCAGTTTTACTAGCGGGGGGACCTACGAGCAGTACTTC.